This T cell receptor (beta chain) was obtained from a study of T cell repertoires in cytomegalovirus infection. TCRdb processed the reads anew with MiXCR; each CDR3 protein has one entry. This table holds hundreds of thousands of distinct CDR3 sequences, approximately 34% found once. Trimming stripped 8 bases from V and 5 bases from J, with 19 bases between. This CDR3 spans 16 amino acids. CDR1 and CDR2 (germline): MNHEY, SMNVEV (reference sequence). Sequences were obtained from PBMCs. The sequence derives from a human donor in good health (CMV status not recorded). Some clones in this sample may be carry-over from other donors' samples. The chain couples TRBV27 to TRBJ2-6, with D uncertain. CDR3: CASASGRSVWANVLTF. The CDR3 nucleotides are TGTGCCAGCGCCTCTGGCCGATCGGTGTGGGCCAACGTCCTGACTTTC.